The rows below give T cell receptor beta chains drawn from one sample of a study of blood T cell repertoires in COVID-19. Profiled with immunoSEQ multiplex PCR; TCRdb holds only in-frame clones, not every one. The table includes about 300,000 clones, roughly 91% detected once. Sequencing was carried out using peripheral blood. Receptors were obtained from a man between 40 and 49 years old with acute or convalescent COVID-19. CDR3s include the opening cysteine and the closing phenylalanine or tryptophan. The D gene is left open where the match is weak. Clone size appears in some rows only: once, few, many, or a class for an expanded clone.

j_call clone_size d_call v_call cdr3_nt cdr3_aa
TRBJ2-3 . . TRBV3-1/TRBV3-2 TGTGCCAGCAGCCAAGTGGACTTTCAAGATACGCAGTATTTT CASSQVDFQDTQYF
TRBJ2-3 . TRBD2 TRBV10-1 TGCGCCAGCAGTAGCGGGGGGGCCATAGATACGCAGTATTTT CASSSGGAIDTQYF
TRBJ2-5 . TRBD1 TRBV14 TGTGCCAGCAGCCCTTACAGGGGGCTGAGAGAGACCCAGTACTTC CASSPYRGLRETQYF
TRBJ2-2 . . TRBV15 TGTGCCACCCGTATAGGGAGACGCGAGACCGGGGAGCTGTTTTTT CATRIGRRETGELFF
TRBJ2-7 . . TRBV30 TGTGCCTGGAGCCCCATCTCGTACAGCGAGCAGTACTTC CAWSPISYSEQYF
TRBJ1-4 . . TRBV5-1 TGCGCCAGCAGCTTGGTCGGGACTGCAACTAATGAAAAACTGTTTTTT CASSLVGTATNEKLFF
TRBJ1-5 . . TRBV7-2 TGTGCCAGCAGCCTCCGGGGAGGGGCGGGACAGCCCCAGCATTTT CASSLRGGAGQPQHF
TRBJ1-1 once . TRBV5-4 TGTGCCAGCAGCTGGGGGGGAGTGAACACTGAAGCTTTCTTT CASSWGGVNTEAFF
TRBJ2-3 . TRBD2 TRBV7-3 TGTGCCAGCAGCGTTAGCGGGGGGAGCACAGATACGCAGTATTTT CASSVSGGSTDTQYF
TRBJ2-7 . . TRBV11-2 TGTGCCAGCAGCACCTCCCCTAGGGACATCTCCTACGAGCAGTACTTC CASSTSPRDISYEQYF
TRBJ1-2 once . TRBV4-1 TGCGCCAGCAGCCAAGATGAGGTTGGGAACTATGGCTACACCTTC CASSQDEVGNYGYTF
TRBJ1-4 . TRBD1 TRBV30 TGTGCCTGGAGGAGGACAGGGGGAACTAATGAAAAACTGTTTTTT CAWRRTGGTNEKLFF
TRBJ2-3 . TRBD1 TRBV5-6 TGTGCCAGCAGCTACGGGACAGGGGGTTCAGATACGCAGTATTTT CASSYGTGGSDTQYF
TRBJ2-1 once . TRBV20-1 TGCAGTGCCGAACAGGCCAATGAGCAGTTCTTC CSAEQANEQFF
TRBJ2-3 . TRBD1 TRBV6-5 TGTGCCAGCCTCAGGGGGCTATTGACAGATACGCAGTATTTT CASLRGLLTDTQYF
TRBJ1-2 . . TRBV12-5 TGTGCTAGTGGTTCAGGAGGGGTAGATGGCTACACCTTC CASGSGGVDGYTF
TRBJ1-1 . TRBD1 TRBV19 TGTGCCAGTAGGAAGGGTGGGACAGGACTCATGAACACTGAAGCTTTCTTT CASRKGGTGLMNTEAFF
TRBJ1-1 . . TRBV28 TGTGCCAGCAGGGGCGGGGGAATTGCGAACACTGAAGCTTTCTTT CASRGGGIANTEAFF
TRBJ1-2 . . TRBV10-2 TGCGCCAGCAGTGAGTTGGCCGATTCTAACTATGGCTACACCTTC CASSELADSNYGYTF
TRBJ2-2 . TRBD2 TRBV2 TGTGCCAGCGGAGCTAGCGGGGGACACACCGGGGAGCTGTTTTTT CASGASGGHTGELFF
TRBJ2-7 . . TRBV6-6 TGTGCCAGCAGTTACTCTCCGGGAGCTGAATACGAGCAGTACTTC CASSYSPGAEYEQYF
TRBJ1-2 once TRBD1 TRBV2 TGTGCCAGCAGGAAGGGGGCCGTAGACAGTGGCTACACCTTC CASRKGAVDSGYTF
TRBJ2-7 . . TRBV4-1 TGCGCCAGCAGCCAAGTCATTAGGGGGTCCTACGAGCAGTACTTC CASSQVIRGSYEQYF
TRBJ1-1 . TRBD1 TRBV29-1 TGCAGCGTTGAAGACCCTAATTTAATTAGGGGGCGCACTGAAGCTTTCTTT CSVEDPNLIRGRTEAFF
TRBJ1-5 . TRBD1 TRBV27 TGTGCCAGCAGTTTATCTTCCGGGACAGGGGGCTATCAGCCCCAGCATTTT CASSLSSGTGGYQPQHF
TRBJ2-7 . . TRBV11-2 TGTGCCAGCAGCTTAGTATTAGCCAGATCCTACGAGCAGTACTTC CASSLVLARSYEQYF
TRBJ1-5 . . TRBV7-8 TGTGCCAGCAGCCTTCTAGTAAATCAGCCCCAGCATTTT CASSLLVNQPQHF
TRBJ1-6 . . TRBV10-3 TGTGCCATCAGCCCAGGGGATTCCCTTGGTTCACCCCTCCACTTT CAISPGDSLGSPLHF
TRBJ1-5 . TRBD1 TRBV19 TGTGCCAGTACGGACAGGGGGTATCAGCCCCAGCATTTT CASTDRGYQPQHF
TRBJ2-7 . TRBD1 TRBV7-9 TGTGCCAGCAGCTTAAGGGGCAGGGGGTACGTGCAGTACTTC CASSLRGRGYVQYF
TRBJ2-7 once TRBD1 TRBV6-5 TGTGCCAGCACATTAGACAGGGGGCGGCACTTC CASTLDRGRHF
TRBJ1-1 . TRBD1 TRBV10-3 TGTGCCATCAGTTACGACAGGGGGGCTGAAGCTTTCTTT CAISYDRGAEAFF
TRBJ2-2 . . TRBV11-3 TGTGCCAGCAGCCAGGACACAGGGGGGGTCACCGGGGAGCTGTTTTTT CASSQDTGGVTGELFF
TRBJ1-2 once . TRBV6-5 TGTGCCAGCACCAATCCCGAGCGGCAGCGTGGCTACACCTTC CASTNPERQRGYTF
TRBJ1-4 . . TRBV30 TGTGCCTGGAAGCCCAGGGTGGGAGAAAAACTGTTTTTT CAWKPRVGEKLFF
TRBJ2-5 . . TRBV7-2 TGTGCCAGCAGCCCAATTGACTACAAGACCCAGTACTTC CASSPIDYKTQYF
TRBJ1-4 . TRBD1 TRBV7-9 TGTGCCAGCAGCCAAGCAGGGGGTTCGGAAAAACTGTTTTTT CASSQAGGSEKLFF
TRBJ1-3 once TRBD1 TRBV15 TGTGCCTCCTCGGACAGGTTGTCCGGAAACACCATATATTTT CASSDRLSGNTIYF
TRBJ2-1 . . TRBV6-6 TGTGCCAGCAGGCCCACTAGTCCCTACACCTACAATGAGCAGTTCTTC CASRPTSPYTYNEQFF
TRBJ2-7 . . TRBV7-2 TGTGCCAGCAGCTTAGACCGGGACCCGGGACTCTACGAGCAGTACTTC CASSLDRDPGLYEQYF
TRBJ1-1 . TRBD1 TRBV12-3/TRBV12-4 TGTGCCAGCCAGGGACAGGGTCCCACTGAAGCTTTCTTT CASQGQGPTEAFF
TRBJ2-1 once TRBD2 TRBV6-5 TGTGCCAGCAGTTCCCCGGCTAGCGGGAACAATGAGCAGTTCTTC CASSSPASGNNEQFF
TRBJ2-7 . . TRBV5-1 TGCGCCAGCAGCTTGGATCGGAGCTACGAGCAGTACTTC CASSLDRSYEQYF
TRBJ1-5 . . TRBV3-1/TRBV3-2 TGTGCCAGCAGCCACCTGGAGACAGGTTCCCAGCATTTT CASSHLETGSQHF
TRBJ2-7 . TRBD1 TRBV5-1 TGCGCCAGCAGCTTCCCACGGACAGGGGGGGACGAGCAGTACTTC CASSFPRTGGDEQYF
TRBJ2-3 . TRBD2 TRBV11-2 TGTGCCAGCAGCACCGGAGCGGGGTTCACAGATACGCAGTATTTT CASSTGAGFTDTQYF
TRBJ1-5 . . TRBV18 TGTGCCAGCTCATTCGGACAAGGCAATCAGCCCCAGCATTTT CASSFGQGNQPQHF
TRBJ1-1 . . TRBV19 TGTGCCAGTAGCCTATTGGGAGGGCTTGAAGCTTTCTTT CASSLLGGLEAFF
TRBJ2-1 . . TRBV5-1 TGCGCCAGCAGCTCCCACCGCGGGGAGAGCTCCTACAATGAGCAGTTCTTC CASSSHRGESSYNEQFF
TRBJ2-7 . TRBD2 TRBV3-1/TRBV3-2 TGTGCCAGCAGTCTCGCGGGGGGGCCGGGAGAGCAGTACTTC CASSLAGGPGEQYF
TRBJ1-4 . TRBD1 TRBV6-5 TGTGCCAGCAGTTACCCCCCTGACAGGGGTGAAGAAAAACTGTTTTTT CASSYPPDRGEEKLFF
TRBJ2-1 . TRBD1 TRBV19 TGTGCCAGTAGTATAGGGATGACGACAGGGTCAGGGAAGCAGTTCTTC CASSIGMTTGSGKQFF
TRBJ2-3 . TRBD2 TRBV4-1 TGCGCCAGCAGCCAAGATGGGGGCTGGGTAGCGGGGCTGTATTTT CASSQDGGWVAGLYF
TRBJ1-5 . . TRBV7-8 TGTGCCAGCAGCTCGGGAGTTATGGGCAATCAGCCCCAGCATTTT CASSSGVMGNQPQHF
TRBJ1-5 . . TRBV6-6 TGTGCCAGCAGCTCCGGGTCCACACCCCAGCATTTT CASSSGSTPQHF
TRBJ2-1 once . TRBV4-1 TGCGCCAGCAGCCAACCGGGAAAGAACAATGAGCAGTTCTTC CASSQPGKNNEQFF
TRBJ2-7 . TRBD2 TRBV7-2 TGTGCCAGCAGCTTAATTGGAGCGGGGGGGCCCCCCTCCTACGAGCAGTACTTC CASSLIGAGGPPSYEQYF